This TCR beta chain was sequenced in a study of cytomegalovirus exposure and HLA in healthy donors. Background on the study: HLA-typed donors were the source of roughly 80 million unique TCRs held in an early data release. General study findings and limits: Associated with HLA alleles at 0.05 false discovery rate in a later analysis were 16,951 TCR beta sequences.

A word on this clone: Its antigen is unknown.

The CDR3 is 11 residues long. CDR1 is DFQATT, CDR2 SNEGSKA, per germline (reference sequence). The germline V and J ends were trimmed by 4 bases and 8 bases, with 11 bases remaining between them. PCR amplification relied on 60 Vbeta primers (plus 13 Jbeta primers). Per the authors' pipeline: Later work found 65 million to 100 million unique TCR beta chains, with 9.5 million to 11 million shared. Libraries were prepared by immunoSEQ multiplex PCR; TCRdb keeps only in-frame clonotypes and omits some of them. From that table come the V and J calls and clone size; the DNA was used to work out D and trimming. The sample includes some 45,000 clones, about three quarters of them seen just once.

The sequence came from a woman in her twenties or thirties in good health and CMV-seronegative. The rearrangement joins TRBV20-1 to TRBJ1-2; possible D gene TRBD1, 5 bases. Input material: PBMCs. The chain's CDR3 is CSAKGRRGYTF. CDR3 nucleotides: TGCAGTGCTAAGGGGCGTCGGGGCTACACCTTC.